One sample yielded the 17 T cell receptor beta chains listed below, sequenced in a study of T cell repertoires in cytomegalovirus infection. Antigens for these TCRs are unknown. TCRdb re-called the reads with MiXCR, one entry per CDR3 protein. The sample records under 150,000 distinct CDR3 sequences, under 30% being singletons. Sample: PBMCs, sequenced either directly or after in vitro stimulation (not recorded which). All receptors come from a human donor in good health (CMV status not recorded). Some clones in this sample may be carry-over from other donors' samples.

CDR3 amino acids: CASTKRGQGAYEQYF. Written as DNA, the CDR3 is TGTGCCAGCACAAAAAGGGGACAGGGGGCCTACGAGCAGTACTTC. The chain links TRBV6-1 to TRBJ2-7, with 11 bases aligning to TRBD1. Germline CDR1 is MNHNS and CDR2 is SASEGT. There are 15 residues in the CDR3. J was trimmed by 2 bases and V by 7 bases; bases with no gene match: 7.

This clonotype was seen many times. The chain carries TRBV7-2 and TRBJ2-3; D is unresolved. Germline V lookup: CDR1 SGHTA, CDR2 FQGNSA. The CDR3 runs to 13 residues. Between the trimmed V and J ends, which lost 6 bases and 3 bases, there was a span of 10 bases. The CDR3 coding sequence is TGTGCCAGCAGGGCCCAGCAGACAGATACGCAGTATTTT. It encodes CASRAQQTDTQYF.

This clonotype was recorded at least ten times. The V gene is TRBV7-2, the J gene TRBJ1-1; D is unclear. The ends were cut back, 8 bases at V and 0 bases at J, with 16 bases in the middle. CDR3 length: 15 amino acids. Germline loops: CDR1 SGHTA, CDR2 FQGNSA. The CDR3 DNA follows: TGTGCCAGCGTTTGGAGAGAATACATGAACACTGAAGCTTTCTTT. Translated: CASVWREYMNTEAFF.

The chain joins TRBV7-9 to TRBJ1-1; TRBD1 might be the D (5 bases). Trimming cost V 8 bases and J 3 bases, with 25 bases left between them. Germline CDR1 reads SEHNR; CDR2 reads FQNEAQ (reference sequence). The CDR3 spans 17 residues. CDR3 bases: TGTGCCAGCTACTATCAGAGGGGTAACATTGTAGACACTGAAGCTTTCTTT. It yields the protein CASYYQRGNIVDTEAFF.

At least ten counts were recorded for this clonotype. V is TRBV10-1 and J is TRBJ1-1; TRBD1 might be the D (6 bases). CDR1 and CDR2 from the germline V gene are WNHNN and SYGVQD (reference sequence). This CDR3 is 15 amino acids long. Trimming took 1 base from V and 7 from J, leaving 16 bases between them. The CDR3 DNA reads TGCGCCAGCAGTGAGTATCGCACAGGGTTTGGTGAAGCTTTCTTT. Translated, it gives CASSEYRTGFGEAFF.

This clonotype was found many times. V usage is TRBV7-2 and J usage is TRBJ2-7, with D perhaps being TRBD1 or TRBD2 (6 bases each). This CDR3 has 11 amino acids. Germline assignment: CDR1 SGHTA and CDR2 FQGNSA. Trimming took 5 bases from V and 6 from J, leaving 8 bases between them. CDR3 protein: CASSRGREQYF. CDR3 sequence (DNA): TGTGCCAGCAGCCGGGGGCGCGAGCAGTACTTC. The variable domain in full, with the rest retrieved from reference TRBV7-2 and TRBJ2-7, is GAGVSQSPSNKVTEKGKDVELRCDPISGHTALYWYRQSLGQGLEFLIYFQGNSAPDKSGLPSDRFSAERTGGSVSTLTIQRTQQEDSAVYLCASSRGREQYFGPGTRLTVT.

This chain joins TRBV28 and TRBJ2-6, with TRBD2 identical over 8 bases. The length of the CDR3 is 17 residues. Germline assignment: CDR1 MDHEN and CDR2 SYDVKM. V was pared by 8 bases and J by 0 bases, with 9 bases of the junction left unmatched. CDR3: CASVDSGVASGANVLTF. Here the CDR3 DNA reads TGTGCCAGCGTCGATAGCGGGGTGGCCTCTGGGGCCAACGTCCTGACTTTC.

The gene calls are TRBV6-2 or TRBV6-3 and TRBJ1-1; perhaps TRBD1 as D (6 bases). V gave up 0 bases and J gave up 1 base, with 21 bases separating them. CDR1 is MNHEY, CDR2 SVGEGT, per germline. The CDR3 runs to 19 residues. The DNA for the CDR3 is TGTGCCAGCAGTTACTCTCGGGGGGGGCGAACCATACCGAACACTGAAGCTTTCTTT. This codes for CASSYSRGGRTIPNTEAFF.

This clonotype was observed a handful of times. The rearrangement uses TRBV2 and TRBJ2-1, with 13 positions matching TRBD2. After removal of 8 bases from V and 9 bases from J, the junction contained 10 bases not matched to a gene. Germline assignment: CDR1 SNHLY and CDR2 FYNNEI. The CDR3 is made up of 15 amino acids. The DNA for the CDR3 is TGTGCCAGCGGGGGACTAGCGGGACCCGTGGGTGAGCAGTTCTTC. It yields the protein CASGGLAGPVGEQFF. Looking up the rest from reference TRBV2 and TRBJ2-1 gives the full variable domain: EPEVTQTPSHQVTQMGQEVILRCVPISNHLYFYWYRQILGQKVEFLVSFYNNEISEKSEIFDDQFSVERPDGSNFTLKIRSTKLEDSAMYFCASGGLAGPVGEQFFGPGTRLTVL.

This clonotype was found a few times. The rearrangement uses TRBV6-1 and TRBJ1-3; D may be TRBD1 (6 bases). V lost 5 bases and J 1 base, leaving 12 bases between the germline ends. Per the germline V gene, CDR1 is MNHNS and CDR2 is SASEGT. This CDR3 has 15 amino acids. CDR3 region: CASSYGTRSGNTIYF. The CDR3 DNA sequence: TGTGCCAGCAGTTATGGGACAAGGTCTGGAAACACCATATATTTT.

The chain has TRBV27 and TRBJ1-5, with 10 bases fitting TRBD1. Per germline, CDR1 MNHEY and CDR2 SMNVEV (reference sequence). The trim removed 6 bases at V and 2 bases at J, leaving 4 bases unmatched. The CDR3 is made up of 15 amino acids. In DNA, the CDR3 is TGTGCCAGCAGCACCGGGACAGGGGGCAATCAGCCCCAGCATTTT. Translating it yields CASSTGTGGNQPQHF.

The sample holds many counts of this clonotype. V and J are TRBV10-2 and TRBJ2-5, with D unresolved. The V gene lost 10 bases and the J gene lost 2 bases, with 14 bases spanning the gap. The CDR3 extends over 13 amino acids. Germline CDR1 reads WSHSY; CDR2 reads SAAADI. CDR3 region: CATQDLAQETQYF. The CDR3, as DNA: TGCGCCACCCAGGACCTTGCGCAAGAGACCCAGTACTTC.

This clonotype was counted between two and nine times. The junction departs from the called germline gene at one end, perhaps through a read error. The CDR3 DNA sequence: TGTGCCAGCACTGATTTACAGGGGCATCCCTCGCCCTTC. Translating it yields CASTDLQGHPSPF. The chain is built from TRBV6-6 and TRBJ1-2; 7 positions match TRBD1. CDR1 and CDR2 from the germline V gene are MNHNY and SVGAGI (reference sequence). There are 13 residues in the CDR3.

This clonotype has more than one count but fewer than ten. This chain uses TRBV6-5 with TRBJ2-3; TRBD2 agrees at 8 bases. Per the germline V gene, CDR1 is MNHEY and CDR2 is SVGAGI. The CDR3 is 11 residues long. V was pared by 8 bases and J by 15 bases, with 10 bases of the junction left unmatched. The CDR3 bases are TGTGCCAGCGGGACCGGGACTAGAAGCTATTTT. It yields the protein CASGTGTRSYF.

A few counts support this clonotype. The chain is built from TRBV6-1 and TRBJ2-5; D might be TRBD2 (6 bases). V shed 2 bases and J shed 6 bases, with 10 bases lying between them. This CDR3 region has 13 residues. Looked up from germline, CDR1 is MNHNS and CDR2 is SASEGT. Here the CDR3 reads CASSESGRKTQYF. Written as DNA, the CDR3 is TGTGCCAGCAGTGAATCGGGGAGGAAGACCCAGTACTTC.

Many counts were recorded for this clonotype. The gene calls are TRBV2 and TRBJ2-5; weak D call: TRBD1 (5 bases). V was clipped by 6 bases and J by 2 bases, with 13 bases between them. This CDR3 has 14 amino acids. Germline CDR1 is SNHLY and CDR2 is FYNNEI. This chain's CDR3 is CASSPWGRQETQYF. The CDR3 DNA is TGTGCCAGCAGCCCCTGGGGCAGGCAAGAGACCCAGTACTTC.

This clonotype showed up just a few times. The rearrangement joins TRBV20-1 to TRBJ2-1; D is undetermined. CDR1 and CDR2 from the germline V gene are DFQATT and SNEGSKA (reference sequence). The CDR3 is 14 residues long. V lost 6 bases and J lost 0, with 12 bases in between. The CDR3 here is CSASFGSSYNEQFF. The CDR3 nucleotides are TGCAGTGCATCCTTTGGTAGCTCCTACAATGAGCAGTTCTTC.